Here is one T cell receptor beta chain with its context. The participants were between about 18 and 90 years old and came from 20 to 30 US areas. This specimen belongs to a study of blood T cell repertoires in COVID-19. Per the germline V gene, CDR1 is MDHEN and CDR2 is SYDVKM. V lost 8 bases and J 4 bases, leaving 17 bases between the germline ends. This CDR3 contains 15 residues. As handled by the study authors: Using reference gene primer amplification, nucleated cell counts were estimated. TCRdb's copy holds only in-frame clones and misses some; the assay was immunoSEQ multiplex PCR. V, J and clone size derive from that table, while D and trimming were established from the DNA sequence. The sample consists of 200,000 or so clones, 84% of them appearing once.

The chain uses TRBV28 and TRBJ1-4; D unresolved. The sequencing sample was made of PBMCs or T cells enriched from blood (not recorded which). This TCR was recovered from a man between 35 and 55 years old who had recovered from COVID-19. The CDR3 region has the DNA TGTGCCAGCTTTCCGACGACGGGGATTAATGAAAAACTGTTTTTT. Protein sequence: CASFPTTGINEKLFF.